This entry concerns a single T cell receptor beta chain. The sample originates from a study of CD8 T cells in Susac syndrome. Study summary: Sequenced Susac syndrome patients included five or six with active disease and 8 or 9 who were in remission.

RNA amounts of about 0.5 to 1 ug underwent reverse transcription with random hexamers. Across 54 Vbeta and 13 Jbeta, TCR beta CDR3 was amplified with immunoSEQ multiplex PCR. TCRdb independently ran MiXCR on the immunoSEQ multiplex PCR reads; one entry per CDR3 protein. The profile shows about 170,000 distinct CDR3 sequences, approximately 95% of them singletons. The source is a human donor with Susac syndrome. Sequenced: CD4+ T cells from PBMCs.

CDR3 protein: CATSDWIRGEETQYF. The DNA of the CDR3 is TGTGCCACCAGCGACTGGATCAGGGGCGAAGAGACCCAGTACTTC. The V gene is TRBV15, the J gene TRBJ2-5; TRBD1 is a possible D gene (6 bases). The germline gives CDR1 LNHNV, CDR2 YYDKDF (reference sequence). V was trimmed by 5 bases and J by 3 bases, leaving 16 bases between them. There are 15 residues in the CDR3.